These T cell receptor beta chains were read from a single sample in a study of early T cells in non-severe SARS-CoV-2 infection. TCRdb called the 5' RACE reads again in MiXCR, with one record for every CDR3 protein. The profile covers around 33,000 distinct CDR3 sequences, with roughly 4.8% appearing a single time and 9% to 13% taken by the ten largest. Sequenced sample: whole blood. The source is an adult who was a healthcare worker with PCR-confirmed SARS-CoV-2 infection or an uninfected control (not recorded which). Each CDR3 is given with its conserved first and last residue. Fields, in order: V gene, clone size, J gene, D gene, CDR3 length, CDR3 DNA, CDR3 protein. D genes are given only for firm matches. Size is stated for part of the rows, as once, few or many counts, or as a class when the clone is expanded.

TRBV2	many	TRBJ1-2	TRBD1	16	TGTGCCAGCAAGTCCCGGGACAGTGAGCCTAACTATGGCTACACCTTC	CASKSRDSEPNYGYTF
TRBV2	many	TRBJ1-2	-	16	TGTGCCAGCAGTGATCAGTACGGTTGGGGGCCTGACGGCTACACCTTC	CASSDQYGWGPDGYTF
TRBV7-6	few	TRBJ2-2	-	15	TGTGCCAGCAGCTTAGTACTAGTGAACACCGGGGAGCTGTTTTTT	CASSLVLVNTGELFF
TRBV7-9	few	TRBJ2-4	TRBD2	15	TGTGCCAGCAGCTTAGCTCTCGCGGGAGGAGACATTCAGTACTTC	CASSLALAGGDIQYF
TRBV6-6	many	TRBJ1-5	-	14	TGTGCCAGCAGCTGGCCATCTGTCAATCAGCCCCAGCATTTT	CASSWPSVNQPQHF
TRBV19	many	TRBJ2-7	-	15	TGTGCCAGTAGTAACGGGAAGAGACTATCGGCCGAGCAGTACTTC	CASSNGKRLSAEQYF
TRBV28	many	TRBJ1-1	-	11	TGTGCCAGCAGTTACAGGGTGGGAGCTTTCTTT	CASSYRVGAFF
TRBV10-3	many	TRBJ2-5	-	14	TGTGCCATCAGTGACTCAAGATCCCAAGAGACCCAGTACTTC	CAISDSRSQETQYF
TRBV6-1	-	TRBJ2-3	TRBD1	15	TGTGCCAGCAGTCCGACAGGGGCTAGCACAGATACGCAGTATTTT	CASSPTGASTDTQYF
TRBV12-3/TRBV12-4	many	TRBJ1-5	TRBD1	14	TGTGCCACCTCGAGACAGGGCTGGAATCAGCCCCAGCATTTT	CATSRQGWNQPQHF
TRBV27	many	TRBJ2-4	-	16	TGTGCCAGCAGTAAACAAACAGGGTCAGCCAAAAACATTCAGTACTTC	CASSKQTGSAKNIQYF
TRBV7-9	-	TRBJ2-1	TRBD2	15	TGTGCCAGCAGCCTAGATGCGGGGGGCTACAATGAGCAGTTCTTC	CASSLDAGGYNEQFF
TRBV11-2	many	TRBJ2-1	-	16	TGTGCCAGCAGCTCCCCCTCCGGGACTTCTTACAATGAGCAGTTCTTC	CASSSPSGTSYNEQFF
TRBV12-3/TRBV12-4	-	TRBJ2-7	-	13	TGTGCCAGCAGTTTAGGGCGGAACTACGAGCAGTACTTC	CASSLGRNYEQYF
TRBV7-9	-	TRBJ2-1	TRBD2	14	TGTGCCAGCAGCATTAGCGGGATTCGAAATGAGCAGTTCTTC	CASSISGIRNEQFF
TRBV10-3	many	TRBJ2-5	-	14	TGTGCCATCAGTGATAGTAGGCGGTCGGAGACCCAGTACTTC	CAISDSRRSETQYF
TRBV12-3/TRBV12-4	many	TRBJ1-2	-	12	TGTGCCAGCAGTTCCGGGGGGGGCGGCTACACCTTC	CASSSGGGGYTF
TRBV7-7	many	TRBJ2-5	TRBD2	14	TGTGCTAGCAGCCGCGGGACTAGCGGAGAGACCCAGTACTTC	CASSRGTSGETQYF
TRBV14	many	TRBJ2-1	TRBD2	15	TGTGCCAGCAGCCAAGATTGGGAGCGGGGCAATGAGCAGTTCTTC	CASSQDWERGNEQFF
TRBV5-1	many	TRBJ2-7	-	14	TGCGCCAGCAGCCCGGAGGGGGGAGAGGGGGAGCAGTACTTC	CASSPEGGEGEQYF
TRBV27	many	TRBJ1-6	-	13	TGTGCCAGCAGTCCGTACCTTAATTCACCCCTCCACTTT	CASSPYLNSPLHF
TRBV7-2	many	TRBJ1-5	-	13	TGTGCCAGCACCCGAGGGATGGATCAGCCCCAGCATTTT	CASTRGMDQPQHF
TRBV7-6	-	TRBJ1-1	-	15	TGTGCCAGCAGCCCCGACAACGGGGTTTACACTGAAGCTTTCTTT	CASSPDNGVYTEAFF
TRBV29-1	few	TRBJ2-7	TRBD1	13	TGCAGCGCTGGACAGGGTACGACCTACGAGCAGTACTTC	CSAGQGTTYEQYF
TRBV29-1	-	TRBJ2-5	-	12	TGCAGCGTTAAGGGGCTCCAAGAGACCCAGTACTTC	CSVKGLQETQYF
TRBV7-9	many	TRBJ2-7	-	15	TGTGCCAGCACCAACGCAAATACGGTGGGAAGCGAGCAGTACTTC	CASTNANTVGSEQYF
TRBV5-1	few	TRBJ1-6	TRBD1	14	TGCGCCAGCAGCTTGGGACAGGGCTCTTCACCCCTCCACTTT	CASSLGQGSSPLHF
TRBV6-1	medium-sized	TRBJ1-1	-	14	TGTGCCAGCAGTGAAGGGTTCATGAACACTGAAGCTTTCTTT	CASSEGFMNTEAFF
TRBV10-2	few	TRBJ1-2	-	13	TGCGCCAGCAGTCAGACCGGGGGCTATGGCTACACCTTC	CASSQTGGYGYTF
TRBV5-5	-	TRBJ2-4	-	14	TGTGCCAGCAGCTTGTTCTTGGCCAAAAACATTCAGTACTTC	CASSLFLAKNIQYF
TRBV7-9	many	TRBJ1-5	-	13	TGTGCCAGCAGCTTAGAAGGGGGTCAGCCCCAGCATTTT	CASSLEGGQPQHF
TRBV2	many	TRBJ2-1	-	17	TGTGCCAGCAGTGAAGCGTTAGGGCGAAGCTCCTACAATGAGCAGTTCTTC	CASSEALGRSSYNEQFF
TRBV28	many	TRBJ1-6	-	13	TGTGCCAGCAGCCCTCGACAACCTTCACCCCTCCACTTT	CASSPRQPSPLHF
TRBV18	many	TRBJ1-5	-	14	TGTGCCAGCTCACTAGATACAGGGAATCAGCCCCAGCATTTT	CASSLDTGNQPQHF
TRBV5-1	many	TRBJ2-7	TRBD2	15	TGCGCCAGCAGGGACCGACTAGCGGGCTCCTACGAGCAGTACTTC	CASRDRLAGSYEQYF
TRBV28	many	TRBJ2-7	-	14	TGTGCCAGCAGCTGGGGAGGCGGTACCTACGAGCAGTACTTC	CASSWGGGTYEQYF
TRBV20-1	many	TRBJ2-7	TRBD2	15	TGCAGTGCCTTACCCCCGGGGACTAACTCCTACGAGCAGTACTTC	CSALPPGTNSYEQYF
TRBV6-1	many	TRBJ2-3	-	15	TGTGCCAGCAGTTTCGGGACACGGCGCACAGATACGCAGTATTTT	CASSFGTRRTDTQYF
TRBV14	many	TRBJ1-1	TRBD1	19	TGTGCCAGCAGCCAAGATCGGGCCGGGGACAGACTCAAGAACACTGAAGCTTTCTTT	CASSQDRAGDRLKNTEAFF
TRBV11-2	few	TRBJ2-7	-	14	TGTGCCAGCAGCTCTGGCGCAGGAGGGTACGAGCAGTACTTC	CASSSGAGGYEQYF
TRBV10-3	many	TRBJ2-3	-	14	TGTGCCATCAGTGAGTCGAGGGGCACAGATACGCAGTATTTT	CAISESRGTDTQYF
TRBV5-1	many	TRBJ1-1	-	15	TGCGCCAGCAGTTTAACCGGGACTCCGAACACTGAAGCTTTCTTT	CASSLTGTPNTEAFF
TRBV10-3	-	TRBJ2-5	-	12	TGTGCCATCAGAGACAGTAGAGAGACCCAGTACTTC	CAIRDSRETQYF
TRBV13	medium-sized	TRBJ2-3	TRBD2	16	TGTGCCAGCAGCCGGACTAGGGGCTCCAGCACAGATACGCAGTATTTT	CASSRTRGSSTDTQYF
TRBV3-1	many	TRBJ2-7	TRBD1	14	TGTGCCAGCAGCCCTCAGACAGGGAACTACGAGCAGTACTTC	CASSPQTGNYEQYF
TRBV2	few	TRBJ1-1	-	17	TGTGCCAGCAGCCCCTCCCGAGGGCGTGATTTGAACACTGAAGCTTTCTTT	CASSPSRGRDLNTEAFF
TRBV27	many	TRBJ2-7	-	14	TGTGCCAGCAGTTTATCGCAGGGTGGCGACGAGCAGTACTTC	CASSLSQGGDEQYF
TRBV3-1	many	TRBJ1-5	TRBD1	15	TGTGCCAGCAGCCAATACACAGGGGGGACACAGCCCCAGCATTTT	CASSQYTGGTQPQHF
TRBV20-1	-	TRBJ2-3	-	15	TGCAGTGCTAGAGATCAGGGGTTCTCTGGAGATACGCAGTATTTT	CSARDQGFSGDTQYF
TRBV28	many	TRBJ2-3	TRBD2	20	TGTGCCAGTCAAACCACGGGGGGTAGCGGGAGGTCGACTAGCACAGATACGCAGTATTTT	CASQTTGGSGRSTSTDTQYF
TRBV5-1	many	TRBJ2-7	TRBD1	15	TGCGCCAGCAGCGAAAGAGACAGGGATTTGAGCGAGCAGTACTTC	CASSERDRDLSEQYF
TRBV11-2	many	TRBJ2-1	-	11	TGTGCCAGCACCTCCTACAATGAGCAGTTCTTC	CASTSYNEQFF
TRBV7-9	many	TRBJ2-7	-	16	TGTGCCAGCAGCTTATCCGGGACACCCCAATCCTACGAGCAGTACTTC	CASSLSGTPQSYEQYF